This T cell receptor (beta chain) was profiled in a study of CD8 T cells in Susac syndrome. This clonotype occurred once. The antigen is unknown. RNA, at roughly 0.45 to 1 ug, was reverse transcribed with random hexamers. TCRdb re-derived calls from the immunoSEQ multiplex PCR reads in MiXCR, one entry per CDR3 protein. Of about 150,000 distinct CDR3 sequences in the sample, 90% to 95% were seen once. J gave up 7 bases and V 6 bases, and 15 bases lay outside the gene matches. Germline V gene data show CDR1 as SQVTM and CDR2 as ANQGSEA. This CDR3 is built from 15 residues. General study points: The study recognized that the number of individuals in its TCR sequencing and HLA analysis was relatively small.

The chain employs TRBV29-1 and TRBJ2-1, with 7 bases matching TRBD2. The sequenced material came from CD4+ T cells from PBMCs. This receptor was taken from a human donor with multiple sclerosis. CDR3 nucleotide sequence: TGCAGCGTCTGCCCTAGGCTAGCGGTGGTTAATGAGCAGTTCTTC. This codes for CSVCPRLAVVNEQFF.